The sequence of this T cell receptor beta chain was determined in a study of blood T cells in healthy people across ages. Alongside a J-beta primer mix, a sample-barcoded 5' primer served in a second PCR lasting about 6 to 11 cycles. TCRdb reprocessed the 5' RACE reads via MiXCR and lists one record per CDR3 protein. The sample lists around 1,500,000 distinct CDR3 sequences; roughly 45% were seen once. This clonotype has a handful of counts. Its specificity is not known. Drawn from each donor were ten milliliters of peripheral blood. Every sample gave at least 5 micrograms of total RNA when it was extracted. Study-wide results and caveats: Donors of long life had a larger count of naive CD4+ cells and greater diversity than aged donors. Using unsorted PBMCs precluded a conclusive naive versus antigen-experienced comparison.

The receptor comes from a woman aged 18 to 35 in good health. Specimen: blood.

CDR3 protein: CASSQEGPGTSSYEQYF. As DNA, the CDR3 is TGCGCCAGCAGCCAAGAGGGCCCCGGGACTAGCAGTTACGAGCAGTACTTC. The V gene is TRBV4-1, the J gene TRBJ2-7, with 9 bases identical to TRBD2. Germline V gene sequence: CDR1 MGHRA, CDR2 YSYEKL. This CDR3 is 17 amino acids long. J was trimmed by 4 bases and V by 0 bases; bases with no gene match: 10.